This T cell receptor beta chain was found in a study of T-cell memory formation after mild COVID-19. The CDR3 contains 14 residues. Between the trimmed V and J ends, which lost 1 base and 4 bases, there was a span of 11 bases. The V gene's germline CDR1 is SGHRS and CDR2 YFSETQ. The sample holds many counts of this clonotype. Its target is unknown. Libraries for TCRalpha and TCRbeta carried sample barcodes and unique molecular identifiers via 5'RACE. TCRdb re-analysed the 5' RACE reads in MiXCR, keeping a single row per CDR3 protein. The data show about 290,000 distinct CDR3 sequences, with roughly 15% seen just once and 22% held by the top ten. Overall study results and limits: Confirmation of SARS-CoV-2 specificity was lacking for second-wave clones peaking day 37. That cross-reactive memory joined was suggested by some responding clones appearing in pre-infection memory.

The chain recombines TRBV5-1 with TRBJ2-5, with a possible D match to TRBD1 (5 bases). Sequencing was carried out using PBMCs or a T cell subset sorted from them (not recorded which). The clonotype comes from a man aged 18 to 30 who had mild COVID-19 (a few samples of this study predate the infection). Cell type and time point are not known. CDR3 loop: CASSLTLQGETQYF. CDR3 bases: TGCGCCAGCAGCTTGACCCTCCAGGGAGAGACCCAGTACTTC.